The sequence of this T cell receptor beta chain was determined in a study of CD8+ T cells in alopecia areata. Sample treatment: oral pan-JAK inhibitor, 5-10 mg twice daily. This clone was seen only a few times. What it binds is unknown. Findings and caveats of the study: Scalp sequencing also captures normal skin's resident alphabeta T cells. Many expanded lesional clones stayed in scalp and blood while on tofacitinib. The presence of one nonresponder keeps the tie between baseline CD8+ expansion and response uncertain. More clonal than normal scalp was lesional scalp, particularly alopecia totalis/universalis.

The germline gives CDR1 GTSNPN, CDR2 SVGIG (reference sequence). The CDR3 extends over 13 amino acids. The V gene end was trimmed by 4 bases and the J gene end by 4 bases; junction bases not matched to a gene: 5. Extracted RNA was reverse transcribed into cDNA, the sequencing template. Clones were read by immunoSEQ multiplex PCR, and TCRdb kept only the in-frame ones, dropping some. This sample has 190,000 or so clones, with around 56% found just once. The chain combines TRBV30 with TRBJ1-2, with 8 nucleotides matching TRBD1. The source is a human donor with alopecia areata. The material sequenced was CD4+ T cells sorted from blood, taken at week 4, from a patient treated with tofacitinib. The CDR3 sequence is CAWKTGGTYGYTF. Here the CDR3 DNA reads TGTGCCTGGAAAACAGGGGGTACCTATGGCTACACCTTC.